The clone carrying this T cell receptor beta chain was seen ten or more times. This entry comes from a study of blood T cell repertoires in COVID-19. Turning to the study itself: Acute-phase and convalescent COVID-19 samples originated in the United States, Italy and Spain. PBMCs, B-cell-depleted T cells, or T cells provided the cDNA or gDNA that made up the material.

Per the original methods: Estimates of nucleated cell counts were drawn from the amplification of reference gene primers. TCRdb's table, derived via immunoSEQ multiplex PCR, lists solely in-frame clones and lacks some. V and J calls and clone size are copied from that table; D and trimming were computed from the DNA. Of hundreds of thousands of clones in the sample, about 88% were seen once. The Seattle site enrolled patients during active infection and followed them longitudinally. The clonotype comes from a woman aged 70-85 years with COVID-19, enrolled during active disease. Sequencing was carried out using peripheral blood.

CDR3 coding DNA: TGTGCCACCAGCAGAGGACAGAACACTGAAGCTTTCTTT. Encoded protein: CATSRGQNTEAFF. This chain uses TRBV15 with TRBJ1-1; D is undetermined. Trimming took off 1 base at V and 1 base at J, with 4 bases between the two ends. The CDR3 has 13 amino acids. The V gene's germline CDR1 is LNHNV and CDR2 YYDKDF (reference sequence).